The T cell receptor (beta chain) described here comes from a study of T cell responses to AZD1222 COVID-19 vaccine. Some clones are missing from TCRdb's copy, which holds only in-frame ones; the method was immunoSEQ multiplex PCR. In the table there are 150,000 or so clones, about 88% of which are singletons. Details on this clone: Its target is unknown.

Study-wide results and limits: Without day 14 samples, only post-peak T cell repertoires were studied.

The germline V gene encodes CDR1 SGDLS and CDR2 YYNGEE. The junction had 9 bases not matched to a gene; V was cut back by 0 bases and J by 9 bases. CDR3 length equals 15 residues. This chain joins TRBV9 and TRBJ1-1, with 9 nucleotides matching TRBD1. The clonotype comes from an adult in good health. The material sequenced was peripheral blood, taken on day 0 of AZD1222 vaccination. The CDR3 reads CASSVVPRDRDKAFF. The CDR3 coding sequence is TGTGCCAGCAGCGTAGTCCCCCGGGACAGGGATAAAGCTTTCTTT.